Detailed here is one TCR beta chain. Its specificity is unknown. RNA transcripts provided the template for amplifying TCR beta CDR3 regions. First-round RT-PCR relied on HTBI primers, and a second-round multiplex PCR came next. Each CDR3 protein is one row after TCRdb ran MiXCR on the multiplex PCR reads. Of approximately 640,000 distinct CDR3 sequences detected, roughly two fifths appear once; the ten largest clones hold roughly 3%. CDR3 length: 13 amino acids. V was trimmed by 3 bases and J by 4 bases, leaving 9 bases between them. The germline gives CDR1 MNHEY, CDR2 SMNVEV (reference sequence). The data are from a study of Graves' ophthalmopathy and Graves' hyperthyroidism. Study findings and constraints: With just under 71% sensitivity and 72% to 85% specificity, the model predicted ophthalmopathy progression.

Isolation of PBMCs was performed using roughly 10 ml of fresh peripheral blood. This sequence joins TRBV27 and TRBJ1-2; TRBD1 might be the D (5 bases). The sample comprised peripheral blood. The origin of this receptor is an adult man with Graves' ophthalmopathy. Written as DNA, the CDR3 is TGTGCCAGCAGTTTCGAGGGACGCTATGGCTACACCTTC. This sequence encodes CASSFEGRYGYTF.